Listed below are T cell receptor beta chains from one sample, sequenced in a study of shared clonotypes between healthy human individuals. This table comes from immunoSEQ multiplex PCR, and its TCRdb copy is limited to in-frame clones, with some not included. The data show a few million clones, 80% to 95% seen once. The specimen sequenced was naive CD4+ T cells from PBMCs. Every receptor here comes from a young man in good health. Some clones in this sample may be carry-over from other donors' samples. Each CDR3 is given with its conserved first and last residue. Each record gives: D gene, V gene, clone size, J gene, CDR3 protein, CDR3 DNA. D genes are given only for firm matches. The size entry is marked missing in some rows and otherwise reads once, few, many or a size class.

>TRBD1|TRBV11-2|-|TRBJ1-2
CASSLDLVTGGSNYGYTF
TGTGCCAGCAGCTTAGATCTAGTGACAGGGGGCAGCAACTATGGCTACACCTTC
>TRBD2|TRBV27|-|TRBJ2-1
CASSLRTSGRGDNEQFF
TGTGCCAGCAGTTTGCGGACTAGCGGGAGGGGAGACAATGAGCAGTTCTTC
>-|TRBV11-1|-|TRBJ2-1
CASSASRRGSDNEQFF
TGTGCCAGCAGCGCATCCCGCCGGGGAAGCGACAATGAGCAGTTCTTC
>-|TRBV5-4|-|TRBJ1-1
CASSLEGRAITEAFF
TGTGCCAGCAGCTTGGAGGGCAGGGCCATCACTGAAGCTTTCTTT
>-|TRBV5-1|-|TRBJ2-7
CASSLGPGVESYEQYF
TGCGCCAGCAGTCTGGGCCCCGGAGTTGAGTCCTACGAGCAGTACTTC
>-|TRBV7-2|once|TRBJ1-1
CASSLRAADEAFF
TGTGCCAGCAGCTTACGGGCGGCCGATGAAGCTTTCTTT
>TRBD1|TRBV5-1|-|TRBJ2-7
CASSVDRGPYEQYF
TGCGCCAGCAGCGTAGACAGGGGGCCCTACGAGCAGTACTTC
>-|TRBV29-1|-|TRBJ2-3
CSVGSSYTDTQYF
TGCAGCGTGGGCTCTAGTTACACAGATACGCAGTATTTT
>-|TRBV27|-|TRBJ2-3
CASSLSYGGEDTQYF
TGTGCCAGCAGTTTATCGTACGGGGGTGAAGATACGCAGTATTTT
>-|TRBV6-5|-|TRBJ2-2
CASSYIVRSGELFF
TGTGCCAGCAGTTATATAGTACGGTCCGGGGAGCTGTTTTTT
>TRBD2|TRBV2|-|TRBJ2-7
CASSRGSGMNPVEQYF
TGTGCCAGCAGTCGGGGTAGCGGGATGAATCCGGTCGAGCAGTACTTC
>TRBD2|TRBV19|once|TRBJ2-1
CASSMRLIAGDLIYNEQFF
TGTGCCAGTAGTATGAGGCTAATAGCGGGAGACTTAATCTACAATGAGCAGTTCTTC
>TRBD1|TRBV2|-|TRBJ1-3
CASRGTGSSGNTIYF
TGTGCCAGCAGGGGGACAGGTTCCTCTGGAAACACCATATATTTT
>-|TRBV4-2|-|TRBJ1-5
CASSQEFDQPQHF
TGTGCCAGCAGCCAAGAATTCGATCAGCCCCAGCATTTT
>-|TRBV9|-|TRBJ2-7
CASSGVSLSYEQYF
TGTGCCAGCAGCGGGGTCAGCCTCTCCTACGAGCAGTACTTC
>-|TRBV7-2|-|TRBJ2-5
CASSLIFGETQYF
TGTGCCAGCAGCTTAATATTCGGGGAGACCCAGTACTTC
>-|TRBV9|-|TRBJ2-3
CASSTRTETSTDTQYF
TGTGCCAGCAGCACGCGGACGGAAACTAGCACAGATACGCAGTATTTT
>TRBD2|TRBV19|-|TRBJ2-1
CASRTTGLANYNEQFF
TGTGCCAGTAGGACCACTGGACTAGCGAACTACAATGAGCAGTTCTTC
>-|TRBV28|-|TRBJ1-4
CASSPTAGVAEKLFF
TGTGCCAGCAGTCCAACAGCGGGGGTCGCCGAAAAACTGTTTTTT
>TRBD2|TRBV5-1|-|TRBJ2-7
CASSPTSGKGSYEQYF
TGCGCCAGCAGCCCGACTAGCGGCAAAGGCTCCTACGAGCAGTACTTC
>-|TRBV6-1|-|TRBJ2-7
CASSDPGHGNEQYF
TGTGCCAGCAGTGACCCTGGACATGGGAACGAGCAGTACTTC
>-|TRBV14|-|TRBJ2-1
CASSLQLVERLFF
TGTGCCAGCAGCCTGCAACTAGTTGAGCGTCTGTTCTTC
>-|TRBV28|-|TRBJ2-7
CASSSPRASELHEQYF
TGTGCCAGCAGTTCACCCCGGGCCTCCGAACTCCACGAGCAGTACTTC
>-|TRBV7-3|-|TRBJ2-3
CASSLLGTDTQYF
TGTGCCAGCAGCTTATTGGGTACAGATACGCAGTATTTT
>-|TRBV18|-|TRBJ2-2
CASSGAFGELFF
TGTGCCAGCTCTGGGGCTTTCGGGGAGCTGTTTTTT
>-|TRBV4-3|-|TRBJ2-2
CASSQAAATLTGELFF
TGCGCCAGCAGCCAAGCGGCGGCTACTCTTACCGGGGAGCTGTTTTTT